This T cell receptor (beta chain) was captured by sequencing in a study of cytotoxic CD8 clonotypes in ibrutinib-treated CLL. Data came from immunoSEQ multiplex PCR; TCRdb stores just in-frame clones and leaves some out. The sample lists some 70,000 clones; about nine tenths were seen once. The sequence was obtained from a human donor with chronic lymphocytic leukemia. This specimen consisted of PBMCs, obtained after 12 months of ibrutinib treatment.

The CDR3 sequence is CASSSIQVRYEQYF. The CDR3 DNA sequence: TGTGCCAGCAGCTCGATACAGGTCCGGTACGAGCAGTACTTC. V is TRBV7-9 and J is TRBJ2-7; D may be TRBD1 (5 bases). The CDR3 runs to 14 residues. V was shortened by 4 bases and J by 4 bases, with 14 bases between the two germline ends. Germline V CDR1 and CDR2: SEHNR, FQNEAQ (reference sequence). The variable domain in full, completed from reference TRBV7-9 and TRBJ2-7, reads DTGVSQNPRHKITKRGQNVTFRCDPISEHNRLYWYRQTLGQGPEFLTYFQNEAQLEKSRLLSDRFSAERPKGSFSTLEIQRTEQGDSAMYLCASSSIQVRYEQYFGPGTRLTVT.